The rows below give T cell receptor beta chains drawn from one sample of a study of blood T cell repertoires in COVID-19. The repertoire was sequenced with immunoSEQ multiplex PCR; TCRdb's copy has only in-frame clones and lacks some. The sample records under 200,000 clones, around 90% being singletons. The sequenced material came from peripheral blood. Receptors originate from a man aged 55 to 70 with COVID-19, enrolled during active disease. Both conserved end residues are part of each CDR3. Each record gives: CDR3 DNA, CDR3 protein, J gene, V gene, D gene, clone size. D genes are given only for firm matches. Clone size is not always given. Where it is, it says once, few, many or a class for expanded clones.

CDR3 DNA: TGTGCCAGCAGCTTACGGCAGGGGCCGAACACTGAAGCTTTCTTT; CDR3 protein: CASSLRQGPNTEAFF; J gene: TRBJ1-1; V gene: TRBV7-9; D gene: -; clone size: -
CDR3 DNA: TGCAGCGTTGAACCCCAGACAGTTGGCTACACCTTC; CDR3 protein: CSVEPQTVGYTF; J gene: TRBJ1-2; V gene: TRBV29-1; D gene: -; clone size: -
CDR3 DNA: TGTGCCAGCAGCCAACTCCCGAACACTGAAGCTTTCTTT; CDR3 protein: CASSQLPNTEAFF; J gene: TRBJ1-1; V gene: TRBV14; D gene: -; clone size: -
CDR3 DNA: TGTGCCAGCAGTGACGGGACAAGGGCCTACGAGCAGTACTTC; CDR3 protein: CASSDGTRAYEQYF; J gene: TRBJ2-7; V gene: TRBV25-1; D gene: -; clone size: -
CDR3 DNA: TGTGCCACCAGTGATTCCGGACTAGCGGCATCACAAGAGACCCAGTACTTC; CDR3 protein: CATSDSGLAASQETQYF; J gene: TRBJ2-5; V gene: TRBV24-1; D gene: TRBD2; clone size: -
CDR3 DNA: TGTGCCAGCAGCTTGCCGACAGCTAACACAGATACGCAGTATTTT; CDR3 protein: CASSLPTANTDTQYF; J gene: TRBJ2-3; V gene: TRBV5-5; D gene: -; clone size: -
CDR3 DNA: TGTGCCAGCTCACCGGGACAGGGCCCTTATAATTCACCCCTCCACTTT; CDR3 protein: CASSPGQGPYNSPLHF; J gene: TRBJ1-6; V gene: TRBV18; D gene: TRBD1; clone size: -
CDR3 DNA: TGTGCCAGCAGCCTTATAGCGGGGTCCCCCTACGAGCAGTACTTC; CDR3 protein: CASSLIAGSPYEQYF; J gene: TRBJ2-7; V gene: TRBV4-2; D gene: TRBD2; clone size: few
CDR3 DNA: TGTGCCAGCAGTTACGAGGCAGGGTCTTACTACGAGCAGTACTTC; CDR3 protein: CASSYEAGSYYEQYF; J gene: TRBJ2-7; V gene: TRBV6-2/TRBV6-3; D gene: -; clone size: -
CDR3 DNA: TGCAGCGAGGTCAGGGACATTCCACCTGGGGCTTTCTTT; CDR3 protein: CSEVRDIPPGAFF; J gene: TRBJ1-1; V gene: TRBV29-1; D gene: -; clone size: -
CDR3 DNA: TGTGCCAGCAGTTACGGCTGGGGAGGTGGCACTGAAGCTTTCTTT; CDR3 protein: CASSYGWGGGTEAFF; J gene: TRBJ1-1; V gene: TRBV6-5; D gene: -; clone size: -
CDR3 DNA: TGTGCCAGCAGCTTAGATGGCAGGGGGGTTAGCAATCAGCCCCAGCATTTT; CDR3 protein: CASSLDGRGVSNQPQHF; J gene: TRBJ1-5; V gene: TRBV7-2; D gene: TRBD1; clone size: -
CDR3 DNA: TGTGCCAGTAGTACCGGGATGCCCACCTACGAGCAGTACTTC; CDR3 protein: CASSTGMPTYEQYF; J gene: TRBJ2-7; V gene: TRBV19; D gene: -; clone size: -
CDR3 DNA: TGTGCCAGTAGTAGGGGGGAGACATACAATGAGCAGTTCTTC; CDR3 protein: CASSRGETYNEQFF; J gene: TRBJ2-1; V gene: TRBV19; D gene: -; clone size: -
CDR3 DNA: TGTGCCAGCAGCTTAATCAGGACAGACAACTATGGCTACACCTTC; CDR3 protein: CASSLIRTDNYGYTF; J gene: TRBJ1-2; V gene: TRBV7-9; D gene: -; clone size: -
CDR3 DNA: TGTGCCAGCTCACCCCCGAGTGTCAATGAGCAGTTCTTC; CDR3 protein: CASSPPSVNEQFF; J gene: TRBJ2-1; V gene: TRBV18; D gene: -; clone size: -
CDR3 DNA: TGTGCCAGCTCACCCCTACTAGCAGGACGGATAAACACTGAAGCTTTCTTT; CDR3 protein: CASSPLLAGRINTEAFF; J gene: TRBJ1-1; V gene: TRBV18; D gene: -; clone size: -
CDR3 DNA: TGTGCCAGCAGTCCCCAAAGACTCCCTGCGGGGGAGCTGTTTTTT; CDR3 protein: CASSPQRLPAGELFF; J gene: TRBJ2-2; V gene: TRBV27; D gene: -; clone size: -
CDR3 DNA: TGTGCCAGCAGCTTGGCCGGGGGACTTGGCTCTGGAAACACCATATATTTT; CDR3 protein: CASSLAGGLGSGNTIYF; J gene: TRBJ1-3; V gene: TRBV5-6; D gene: -; clone size: -
CDR3 DNA: TGTGCTAGCAGCGTCTACGGAAGCGGGACAGGGGGTGAGACCCAGTACTTC; CDR3 protein: CASSVYGSGTGGETQYF; J gene: TRBJ2-5; V gene: TRBV7-7; D gene: TRBD1; clone size: -
CDR3 DNA: TGTGCCAGCTCACCGGGACAGATAATAAAAATGAACACTGAAGCTTTCTTT; CDR3 protein: CASSPGQIIKMNTEAFF; J gene: TRBJ1-1; V gene: TRBV18; D gene: TRBD1; clone size: -
CDR3 DNA: TGTGCCAGCAGCCCGCGGACAGGGAAGACTGAAGCTTTCTTT; CDR3 protein: CASSPRTGKTEAFF; J gene: TRBJ1-1; V gene: TRBV5-7; D gene: TRBD1; clone size: few
CDR3 DNA: TGTGCCAGCATCGAAGGAGACAGGAGATCTAATGAAAAACTGTTTTTT; CDR3 protein: CASIEGDRRSNEKLFF; J gene: TRBJ1-4; V gene: TRBV21-1; D gene: -; clone size: once
CDR3 DNA: TGTGCCAGTAATGGCCAGGGCAACACTGAAGCTTTCTTT; CDR3 protein: CASNGQGNTEAFF; J gene: TRBJ1-1; V gene: TRBV19; D gene: -; clone size: -
CDR3 DNA: TGTGCCAGCAGCTTAACGTCTTCGGGCGGGGCGAACACAGATACGCAGTATTTT; CDR3 protein: CASSLTSSGGANTDTQYF; J gene: TRBJ2-3; V gene: TRBV7-2; D gene: -; clone size: -
CDR3 DNA: TGTGCCAGCAGTGGTCTGGCTAGCGGGAGGTCTTACAATGAGCAGTTCTTC; CDR3 protein: CASSGLASGRSYNEQFF; J gene: TRBJ2-1; V gene: TRBV6-1; D gene: TRBD2; clone size: -
CDR3 DNA: TGTGCCAGCAGTGATTATCCGGTCTCGCCTGGAAACACCATATATTTT; CDR3 protein: CASSDYPVSPGNTIYF; J gene: TRBJ1-3; V gene: TRBV6-1; D gene: -; clone size: -
CDR3 DNA: TGTGCCAGCAGCATACAGGGGGCTAGAGGCTACACCTTC; CDR3 protein: CASSIQGARGYTF; J gene: TRBJ1-2; V gene: TRBV21-1; D gene: -; clone size: -
CDR3 DNA: TGTGCCAGCAGGACAGGGTCTGTGGACACCGGGGAGCTGTTTTTT; CDR3 protein: CASRTGSVDTGELFF; J gene: TRBJ2-2; V gene: TRBV6-5; D gene: TRBD1; clone size: -
CDR3 DNA: TGTGCCAGCAGTGAACCGAAGGGACAGCCGAACACTGAAGCTTTCTTT; CDR3 protein: CASSEPKGQPNTEAFF; J gene: TRBJ1-1; V gene: TRBV25-1; D gene: TRBD1; clone size: -
CDR3 DNA: TGTGCCAGCAGTAGGCCCGGGACAGGGAATGAAAAACTGTTTTTT; CDR3 protein: CASSRPGTGNEKLFF; J gene: TRBJ1-4; V gene: TRBV25-1; D gene: TRBD1; clone size: -
CDR3 DNA: TGTGCCAGCAGTTTCATTCCAGGTGGTGAGCAGTTCTTC; CDR3 protein: CASSFIPGGEQFF; J gene: TRBJ2-1; V gene: TRBV6-6; D gene: -; clone size: -
CDR3 DNA: TGTGCCAGCAGCTTCAGGGCGGGGGGCAACAATGAGCAGTTCTTC; CDR3 protein: CASSFRAGGNNEQFF; J gene: TRBJ2-1; V gene: TRBV5-8; D gene: TRBD2; clone size: few
CDR3 DNA: TGTGCCAGCAGCGGATATAGGGGAGAGACCCAGTACTTC; CDR3 protein: CASSGYRGETQYF; J gene: TRBJ2-5; V gene: TRBV7-2; D gene: -; clone size: -
CDR3 DNA: TGTGCCAGCAGCAAACAGGGGGGGTTTGAAAAACTGTTTTTT; CDR3 protein: CASSKQGGFEKLFF; J gene: TRBJ1-4; V gene: TRBV7-9; D gene: TRBD1; clone size: -
CDR3 DNA: TGTGCCAGCAGCTTCCCACAGGGTGACCAAGAGACCCAGTACTTC; CDR3 protein: CASSFPQGDQETQYF; J gene: TRBJ2-5; V gene: TRBV7-2; D gene: -; clone size: -
CDR3 DNA: TGCGCCAGCAGCTTGGCCCCCTCTAGGGGTGGTAATTCACCCCTCCACTTT; CDR3 protein: CASSLAPSRGGNSPLHF; J gene: TRBJ1-6; V gene: TRBV5-1; D gene: -; clone size: -
CDR3 DNA: TGTGCCAGCAGCCCCCAGGGAGAAAAACTGTTTTTT; CDR3 protein: CASSPQGEKLFF; J gene: TRBJ1-4; V gene: TRBV11-2; D gene: -; clone size: -
CDR3 DNA: TGTGCCAGCAGTCCGGGGACAGGGGGACCCCTCCACTTT; CDR3 protein: CASSPGTGGPLHF; J gene: TRBJ1-6; V gene: TRBV25-1; D gene: TRBD1; clone size: -
CDR3 DNA: TGTGCCAGCAGCGTACAGGGGAGCACTGAAGCTTTCTTT; CDR3 protein: CASSVQGSTEAFF; J gene: TRBJ1-1; V gene: TRBV14; D gene: TRBD1; clone size: -
CDR3 DNA: TGTGCCAGCAGTTCATTCCTAGCGGGAGGGACCAATGAGCAGTTCTTC; CDR3 protein: CASSSFLAGGTNEQFF; J gene: TRBJ2-1; V gene: TRBV6-2/TRBV6-3; D gene: TRBD2; clone size: -
CDR3 DNA: TGTGCCAGCAGCTACGTCAACTATGGCTACACCTTC; CDR3 protein: CASSYVNYGYTF; J gene: TRBJ1-2; V gene: TRBV28; D gene: -; clone size: -
CDR3 DNA: TGTGCCAGTAGTATCGGACAGGGGTACGAGCAGTACTTC; CDR3 protein: CASSIGQGYEQYF; J gene: TRBJ2-7; V gene: TRBV19; D gene: TRBD1; clone size: once
CDR3 DNA: TGTGCCAGCAGTTATGAGCGTAGCAATCAGCCCCAGCATTTT; CDR3 protein: CASSYERSNQPQHF; J gene: TRBJ1-5; V gene: TRBV6-6; D gene: -; clone size: -
CDR3 DNA: TGTGCCAGCAGCGCCTTGCGGGGGGGGAGCTCCTACGAGCAGTACTTC; CDR3 protein: CASSALRGGSSYEQYF; J gene: TRBJ2-7; V gene: TRBV5-5; D gene: TRBD2; clone size: -
CDR3 DNA: TGTGCCAGCAGCCTGGACCGAGGGAGCAATCAGCCCCAGCATTTT; CDR3 protein: CASSLDRGSNQPQHF; J gene: TRBJ1-5; V gene: TRBV6-5; D gene: -; clone size: once
CDR3 DNA: TGTGCCAGCAGCTCTCTGGGGGGCACCGGGGAGCTGTTTTTT; CDR3 protein: CASSSLGGTGELFF; J gene: TRBJ2-2; V gene: TRBV7-2; D gene: -; clone size: -
CDR3 DNA: TGTGCCACCAGTAGGACAGCCCAAGGGACCCAGTACTTC; CDR3 protein: CATSRTAQGTQYF; J gene: TRBJ2-5; V gene: TRBV24-1; D gene: -; clone size: -
CDR3 DNA: TGTGCCAGCAGCACAGGGGAAGGCGAGCAGTACTTC; CDR3 protein: CASSTGEGEQYF; J gene: TRBJ2-7; V gene: TRBV6-5; D gene: TRBD1; clone size: -
CDR3 DNA: TGTGCCAGCAAGTTTTTCGAGCCGAACACTGAAGCTTTCTTT; CDR3 protein: CASKFFEPNTEAFF; J gene: TRBJ1-1; V gene: TRBV6-5; D gene: -; clone size: -
CDR3 DNA: TGCGCCAGCAGCCCGCCCCGCCGGTTCGAGGCCCCCAACCACGAGCAGTACTTC; CDR3 protein: CASSPPRRFEAPNHEQYF; J gene: TRBJ2-7; V gene: TRBV5-1; D gene: -; clone size: -
CDR3 DNA: TGTGCTACAGGGGGAGAAGGAAACACCATATATTTT; CDR3 protein: CATGGEGNTIYF; J gene: TRBJ1-3; V gene: TRBV30; D gene: TRBD1; clone size: -